These 21 T cell receptor beta chains were all obtained from the same sample, sequenced in a study of blood T cells in healthy people across ages. A sample-barcoded 5' primer and a J-beta primer mix were used in a second PCR of about 7 to 12 cycles. TCRdb re-called the 5' RACE reads with MiXCR, one entry per CDR3 protein. Of about 1.6 million distinct CDR3 sequences listed, roughly 32% are singletons. The specimen was blood. All receptors derive from a woman aged 30 to 39 in good health.

The chain joins TRBV9 to TRBJ2-6; no clear D. V was trimmed by 9 bases and J by 0 bases, leaving 10 bases between them. This CDR3 has 14 amino acids. Germline CDR1 reads SGDLS; CDR2 reads YYNGEE. In DNA form, the CDR3 reads TGTGCCACCTCGGTGGACTCTGGGGCCAACGTCCTGACTTTC. This encodes CATSVDSGANVLTF.

In the case of this clonotype: A read error may account for a junction end that differs from germline. The V call is TRBV4-1, the J call TRBJ1-2; D unclear. Germline V CDR1 and CDR2: MGHRA, YSYEKL. CDR3 length: 16 amino acids. CDR3 DNA: TGCGCCAGCAACTCCCCCCCGCGGGGTTCCAACTATGGCGACACCTTC. Its translation is CASNSPPRGSNYGDTF.

This CDR3 reads CASRETGTNTEAFF. CDR3 DNA: TGTGCCAGCAGAGAGACAGGGACAAACACTGAAGCTTTCTTT. V and J are TRBV7-9 and TRBJ1-1; 7 bases are a match to TRBD1. The V gene end was trimmed by 6 bases and the J gene end by 2 bases; junction bases not matched to a gene: 6. This CDR3 comprises 14 residues. Germline V gene lookup returns CDR1 SEHNR and CDR2 FQNEAQ (reference sequence).

There are a few counts of this clonotype. The chain recombines TRBV29-1 with TRBJ1-5, with a possible D match to TRBD1 (5 bases). Trimming left V 8 bases short and J 6 bases short, with 14 bases between. The CDR3 has 12 amino acids. Germline CDR1 is SQVTM and CDR2 is ANQGSEA. The DNA for the CDR3 is TGCAGCCCCCACAGGTGCACTCAGCCCCAGCATTTT. This codes for CSPHRCTQPQHF.

J is TRBJ2-1 and V is TRBV20-1, with TRBD2 identical over 9 bases. The CDR3 loop spans 16 amino acids. The germline V gene encodes CDR1 DFQATT and CDR2 SNEGSKA (reference sequence). J was trimmed by 3 bases and V by 0 bases; bases with no gene match: 6. CDR3 loop: CSAREGSGRLYNEQFF. The CDR3 DNA reads as TGCAGTGCTAGAGAGGGGAGCGGGAGGCTCTACAATGAGCAGTTCTTC.

The table lists this clonotype with a count of one. In DNA, the CDR3 is TGTGCCAGCATTCCTCGAACTGAGGCCGCCTACGAGCAGTACTTC. Protein: CASIPRTEAAYEQYF. The V call is TRBV2, the J call TRBJ2-7; D is undetermined. V lost 7 bases and J lost 2, with 18 bases in between. This CDR3 comprises 15 residues. Germline CDR1 is SNHLY and CDR2 is FYNNEI.

This sequence joins TRBV3-1 and TRBJ2-1, with 8 positions matching TRBD2. CDR1 and CDR2 (germline): LGHDT, YNNKEL (reference sequence). Trimming at V came to 0 bases and at J to 3 bases, leaving 7 bases not matched to a gene. This CDR3 has 17 residues. The chain's CDR3 is CASSQDREGAIYNEQFF. The CDR3 DNA reads as TGTGCCAGCAGCCAAGATCGGGAGGGAGCTATCTACAATGAGCAGTTCTTC.

This clonotype was detected a few times. The chain has TRBV12-3 or TRBV12-4 and TRBJ1-2; TRBD1 might be the D (6 bases). This CDR3 spans 15 amino acids. Trimming took off 1 base at V and 3 bases at J, with 12 bases between the two ends. CDR3 sequence reads: CASSLGGRGDYGYTF. CDR3 nucleotides: TGTGCCAGCAGTTTAGGAGGGAGGGGGGACTATGGCTACACCTTC.

On this clonotype itself: At one boundary the junction diverges from the germline segment, which might be a read error. The chain has TRBV5-1 and TRBJ2-1; no reliable D call. Germline lookup yields CDR1 SGHRS and CDR2 YFSETQ. CDR3 length: 14 residues. CDR3: CASRIDPGPYEQFF. CDR3 DNA sequence: TGTGCCAGCAGGATAGACCCCGGGCCCTACGAGCAGTTCTTC.

This sequence joins TRBV9 and TRBJ2-5, with 14 bases matching TRBD2. After removal of 0 bases from V and 4 bases from J, the junction contained 5 bases not matched to a gene. The CDR3 covers 17 residues. Germline CDR1 is SGDLS and CDR2 is YYNGEE. The CDR3 spells CASSVAGLAGGRETQYF. The DNA of the CDR3 is TGTGCCAGCAGCGTAGCAGGACTAGCGGGGGGTCGAGAGACCCAGTACTTC.

This clonotype was picked up a small number of times. The J gene is TRBJ2-3, the V gene TRBV6-5; TRBD1 matches 10 bases. The CDR3 runs 16 residues. Losses at the gene ends were 3 bases for V and 2 bases for J; bases not matched to a gene: 5. Germline CDR1 and CDR2: MNHEY and SVGAGI. Here the CDR3 reads CASSYSDRGHTDTQYF. The CDR3 DNA follows: TGTGCCAGCAGTTATTCCGACAGGGGGCACACAGATACGCAGTATTTT.

The chain combines TRBV4-1 with TRBJ1-2, with 9 bases aligning to TRBD1. V lost 1 base to trimming and J lost 7 bases; unmatched junction nucleotides: 7. This CDR3 comprises 15 residues. Looked up from germline, CDR1 is MGHRA and CDR2 is YSYEKL. For the CDR3, the DNA is TGCGCCAGCAGCCAAGTTCCGGACAGGGGAAGTGGCTACACCTTC. This translates into CASSQVPDRGSGYTF.

The V gene is TRBV5-1, the J gene TRBJ1-2; D is perhaps TRBD1 (5 bases). Germline V gives CDR1 SGHRS, CDR2 YFSETQ. V gave up 7 bases and J gave up 0 bases, with 16 bases separating them. This CDR3 region has 15 residues. The CDR3 nucleotides read TGCGCCAGCCGAGGGACGACCCAACCTAACTATGGCTACACCTTC. Its protein product is CASRGTTQPNYGYTF.

The chain employs TRBV20-1 and TRBJ2-3, with 9 nucleotides matching TRBD2. The V and J ends lost 3 bases and 3 bases, in that order; junction bases with no gene match: 7. This CDR3 is 15 amino acids long. The V gene's germline CDR1 is DFQATT and CDR2 SNEGSKA (reference sequence). DNA of the CDR3: TGCAGTGCTAGGGGCGGGGGGGATCTTACAGATACGCAGTATTTT. Its translation is CSARGGGDLTDTQYF.

The rearrangement links TRBV12-3 or TRBV12-4 to TRBJ1-6; D possibly corresponds to TRBD1 (6 bases). The germline V and J ends were trimmed by 7 bases and 5 bases, with 18 bases remaining between them. The CDR3 totals 16 residues. The CDR3 nucleotides are TGTGCCAGCAAACCCGGGCCCCGGGACAATAATTCACCCCTCCACTTT. The encoded protein is CASKPGPRDNNSPLHF.

The J gene is TRBJ2-1, the V gene TRBV24-1; maybe TRBD2 (7 bases). CDR1 is KGHDR and CDR2 is SFDVKD in the germline V gene. V lost 5 bases, J lost 8 bases, and 18 bases lay in between. CDR3 length equals 15 residues. The CDR3: CATSGIGGQRDEQFF. CDR3 DNA sequence: TGTGCCACCAGTGGGATCGGGGGGCAAAGGGATGAGCAGTTCTTC.

The chain joins TRBV20-1 to TRBJ2-1, with D possibly being TRBD2 (7 bases). The CDR3 length is 15 residues. The V end lost 6 bases, the J end lost 1 base, and 16 bases lay between the germline ends. Germline loops: CDR1 DFQATT, CDR2 SNEGSKA (reference sequence). Written as DNA, the CDR3 is TGCAGTGCACCCCGGGGGGCGGGATCCTACAATGAGCAGTTCTTC. Protein: CSAPRGAGSYNEQFF.

This clonotype has only a few counts. This chain connects TRBV7-2 to TRBJ1-6, with D possibly being TRBD1 (5 bases). The germline V gene has CDR1 SGHTA and CDR2 FQGNSA. The ends were cut back, 1 base at V and 8 bases at J, with 15 bases in the middle. This CDR3 spans 16 amino acids. CDR3 in amino acids: CASSLVAGTGYSPLHF. Here the CDR3 DNA reads TGTGCCAGCAGCTTAGTGGCGGGGACGGGATATTCACCCCTCCACTTT.

This rearrangement joins TRBV7-6 to TRBJ2-7; 7 bases map to TRBD2. With 8 bases clipped from V and 0 bases from J, the junction kept 10 bases outside the gene matches. Germline V CDR1 and CDR2: SGHVS, FNYEAQ. The CDR3 runs to 15 residues. The DNA for the CDR3 is TGTGCCAGCGCCTCGGAGCTAGCGGCCTCCTACGAGCAGTACTTC. This gives the protein CASASELAASYEQYF.

The rearrangement joins TRBV5-1 to TRBJ2-1, with a tentative D call TRBD1 (5 bases). Trimming stripped 5 bases from V and 7 bases from J, with 19 bases between. CDR1 is SGHRS and CDR2 is YFSETQ in the germline V gene. The CDR3 totals 15 residues. In DNA, the CDR3 is TGCGCCAGCAGTCCCGACAGTCTTGGACCGAATGAGCAGTTCTTC. It is translated as CASSPDSLGPNEQFF. Looking up the rest from reference TRBV5-1 and TRBJ2-1 gives the full variable domain: KAGVTQTPRYLIKTRGQQVTLSCSPISGHRSVSWYQQTPGQGLQFLFEYFSETQRNKGNFPGRFSGRQFSNSRSEMNVSTLELGDSALYLCASSPDSLGPNEQFFGPGTRLTVL.

This CDR3 is CASSRGLLGTEAFF. The CDR3 DNA reads TGTGCCAGCAGCCGTGGACTGTTGGGCACTGAAGCTTTCTTT. V is TRBV7-2 and J is TRBJ1-1; no clear D gene. Germline V gene lookup returns CDR1 SGHTA and CDR2 FQGNSA. V was pared by 5 bases and J by 4 bases, with 14 bases between. This CDR3 is 14 amino acids long.